This TCR beta chain came from a study of shared clonotypes between healthy human individuals. General study points: Larger richness was generally estimated for naive than memory subsets. The authors sampled blood alone, and tissue repertoires likely differ.

Repertoires were generated with immunoSEQ multiplex PCR, while TCRdb's copy carries only in-frame clones and drops some. The table lists 2 million to 2.5 million clones, 93% of them singletons. The V gene's germline CDR1 is MNHEY and CDR2 SVGAGI. Trimming took 2 bases from V and 0 from J, leaving 7 bases between them. The CDR3 is 15 amino acids. On this clone: Antigen unknown.

In the naive CD8 group, cells lacked CD45RO and were positively selected for CCR7, so terminally differentiated effector memory CD45RA+ cells were left out. Sequenced: naive CD8+ T cells from PBMCs. The TCR comes from a young man in good health. Some clones in this sample may be carry-over from other donors' samples. The chain uses TRBV6-5 and TRBJ2-2; D gene uncertain. CDR3 sequence (DNA): TGTGCCAGCAGTTACCAGAGAGCGAACACCGGGGAGCTGTTTTTT. Translated: CASSYQRANTGELFF.